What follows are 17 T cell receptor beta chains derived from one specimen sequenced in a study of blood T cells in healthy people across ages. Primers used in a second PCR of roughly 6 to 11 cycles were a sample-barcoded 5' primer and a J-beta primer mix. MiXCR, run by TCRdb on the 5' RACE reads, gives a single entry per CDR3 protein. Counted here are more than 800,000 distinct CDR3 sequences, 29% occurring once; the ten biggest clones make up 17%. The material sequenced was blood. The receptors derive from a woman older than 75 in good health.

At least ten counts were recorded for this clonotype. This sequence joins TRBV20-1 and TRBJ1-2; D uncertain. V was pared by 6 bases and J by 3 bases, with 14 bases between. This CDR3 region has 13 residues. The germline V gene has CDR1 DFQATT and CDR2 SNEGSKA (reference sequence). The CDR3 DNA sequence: TGCAGTGCCGTTCCCACGGGGTACTATGGCTACACCTTC. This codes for CSAVPTGYYGYTF.

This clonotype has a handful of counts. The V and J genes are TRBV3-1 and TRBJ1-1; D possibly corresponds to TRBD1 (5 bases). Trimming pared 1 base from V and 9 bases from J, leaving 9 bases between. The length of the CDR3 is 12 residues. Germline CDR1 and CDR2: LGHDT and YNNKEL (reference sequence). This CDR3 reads CASSQGGEKAFF. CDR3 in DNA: TGTGCCAGCAGCCAAGGGGGGGAGAAAGCTTTCTTT.

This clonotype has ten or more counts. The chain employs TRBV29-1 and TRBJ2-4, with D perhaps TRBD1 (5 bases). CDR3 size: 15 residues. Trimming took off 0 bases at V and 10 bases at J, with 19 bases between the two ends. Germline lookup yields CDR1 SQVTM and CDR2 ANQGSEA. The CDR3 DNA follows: TGCAGCGTTGAAGATGGTCAGGGCCGGAAGGGTATTCAGTACTTC. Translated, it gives CSVEDGQGRKGIQYF.

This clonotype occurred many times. The CDR3 protein is CSVLADNQPQHF. The CDR3 DNA reads as TGCAGCGTTTTAGCGGACAATCAGCCCCAGCATTTT. The J gene is TRBJ1-5, the V gene TRBV29-1; no clear D gene. Trimming took 5 bases from V and 3 from J, leaving 8 bases between them. The CDR3 has 12 amino acids. Germline assignment: CDR1 SQVTM and CDR2 ANQGSEA.

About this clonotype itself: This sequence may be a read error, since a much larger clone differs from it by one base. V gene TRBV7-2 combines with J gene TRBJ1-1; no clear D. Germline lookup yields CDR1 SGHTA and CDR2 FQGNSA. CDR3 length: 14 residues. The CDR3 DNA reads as TGTGCCCGCAGCCCCCGGGCGGGGAACACTGAAGCTTTCTTT. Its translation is CARSPRAGNTEAFF.

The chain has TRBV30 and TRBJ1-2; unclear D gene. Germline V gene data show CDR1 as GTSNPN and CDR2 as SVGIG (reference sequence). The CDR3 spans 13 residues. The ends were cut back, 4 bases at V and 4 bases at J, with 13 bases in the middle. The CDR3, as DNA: TGTGCCTGGAATACAAGGAGGGCCTATGGCTACACCTTC. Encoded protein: CAWNTRRAYGYTF.

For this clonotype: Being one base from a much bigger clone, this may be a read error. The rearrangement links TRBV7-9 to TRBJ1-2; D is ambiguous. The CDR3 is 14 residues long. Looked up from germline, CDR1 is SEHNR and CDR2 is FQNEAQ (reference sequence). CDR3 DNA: TGTTCCAGCAGCTTAGTTGGCACTGGATATGGCTACACCTTC. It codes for CSSSLVGTGYGYTF.

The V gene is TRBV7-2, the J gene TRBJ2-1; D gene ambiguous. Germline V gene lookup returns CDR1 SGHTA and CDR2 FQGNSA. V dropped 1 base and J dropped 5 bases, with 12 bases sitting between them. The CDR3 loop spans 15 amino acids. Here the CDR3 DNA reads TGTGCCAGCAGCTTAGGAGGCGCCAGCCACAATGAGCAGTTCTTC. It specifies CASSLGGASHNEQFF.

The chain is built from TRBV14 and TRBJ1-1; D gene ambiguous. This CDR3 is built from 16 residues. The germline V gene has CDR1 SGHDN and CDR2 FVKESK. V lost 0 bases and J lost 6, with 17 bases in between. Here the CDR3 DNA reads TGTGCCAGCAGCCAAGATCAATGGGGTTTTGGCGCTGAAGCTTTCTTT. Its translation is CASSQDQWGFGAEAFF.

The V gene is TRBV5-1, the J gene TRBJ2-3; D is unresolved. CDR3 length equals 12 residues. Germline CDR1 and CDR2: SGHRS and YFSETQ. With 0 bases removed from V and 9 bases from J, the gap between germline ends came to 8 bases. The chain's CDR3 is CASSLDQITQYF. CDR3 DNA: TGCGCCAGCAGCTTGGATCAGATCACGCAGTATTTT.

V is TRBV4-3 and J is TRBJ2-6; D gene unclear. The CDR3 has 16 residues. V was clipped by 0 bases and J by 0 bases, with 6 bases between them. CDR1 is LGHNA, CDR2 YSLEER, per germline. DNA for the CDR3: TGCGCCAGCAGCCAAGACGCAGCCTCTGGGGCCAACGTCCTGACTTTC. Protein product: CASSQDAASGANVLTF.

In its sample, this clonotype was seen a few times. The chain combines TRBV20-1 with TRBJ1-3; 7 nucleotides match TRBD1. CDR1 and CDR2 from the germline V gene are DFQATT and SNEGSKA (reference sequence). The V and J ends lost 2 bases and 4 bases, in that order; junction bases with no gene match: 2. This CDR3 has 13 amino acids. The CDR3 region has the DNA TGCAGTGCTAGATTGACAGGGGGAAACACCATATATTTT. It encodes CSARLTGGNTIYF.

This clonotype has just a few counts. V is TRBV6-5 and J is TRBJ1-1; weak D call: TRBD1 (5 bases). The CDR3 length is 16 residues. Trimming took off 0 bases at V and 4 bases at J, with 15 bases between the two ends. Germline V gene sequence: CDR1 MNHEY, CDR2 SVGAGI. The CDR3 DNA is TGTGCCAGCAGTTACTCGGGGCAGGGTAGAGGCACTGAAGCTTTCTTT. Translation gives CASSYSGQGRGTEAFF.

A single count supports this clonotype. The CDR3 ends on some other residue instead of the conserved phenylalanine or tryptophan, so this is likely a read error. CDR3 in DNA: TGCAGTGCTCGGACTAGCGCCAGTGATACGCAGTATTCT. Protein sequence: CSARTSASDTQYS. V is TRBV20-1 and J is TRBJ2-3, with 9 bases that match TRBD2. Germline V gives CDR1 DFQATT, CDR2 SNEGSKA (reference sequence). After removal of 5 bases from V and 6 bases from J, the junction contained 6 bases not matched to a gene. The CDR3 is 13 amino acids.

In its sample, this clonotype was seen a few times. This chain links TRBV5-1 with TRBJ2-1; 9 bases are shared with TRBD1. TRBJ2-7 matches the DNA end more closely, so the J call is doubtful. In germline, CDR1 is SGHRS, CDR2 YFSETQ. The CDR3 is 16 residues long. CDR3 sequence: CASSRGQGSSYNEQYF. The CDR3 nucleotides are TGCGCCAGCAGCCGCGGACAGGGGAGCTCCTACAATGAGCAGTACTTC.

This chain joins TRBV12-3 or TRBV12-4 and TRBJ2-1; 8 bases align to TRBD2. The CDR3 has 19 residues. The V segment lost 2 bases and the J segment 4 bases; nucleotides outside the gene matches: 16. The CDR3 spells CASSLYEQGRLARYNEQFF. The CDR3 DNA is TGTGCCAGCAGTTTATATGAGCAGGGCCGACTAGCGCGGTACAATGAGCAGTTCTTC.

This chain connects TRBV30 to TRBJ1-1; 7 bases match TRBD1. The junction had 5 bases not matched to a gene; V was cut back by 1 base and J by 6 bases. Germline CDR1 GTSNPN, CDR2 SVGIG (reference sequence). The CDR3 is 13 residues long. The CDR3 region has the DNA TGTGCCTGGAGTGGACAGGGTATCCCTGAAGCTTTCTTT. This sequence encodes CAWSGQGIPEAFF.